This record concerns one T cell receptor beta chain sequence. These data originate in a study of T cell changes during pregnancy in multiple sclerosis. TCRdb keeps only in-frame clones here, not all; method: immunoSEQ multiplex PCR. The sample yields tens of thousands of clones, 80% to 90% seen once. V gave up 6 bases and J gave up 5 bases, with 13 bases separating them. The CDR3 is 14 residues long. Germline lookup yields CDR1 MDHEN and CDR2 SYDVKM. The rearrangement uses TRBV28 and TRBJ1-4, with a possible D match to TRBD1 (5 bases). This TCR came from a female donor with multiple sclerosis, enrolled in a pregnancy study. The starting material was CD4+ T cells from peripheral blood mononuclear cells, obtained in the first trimester of pregnancy. The CDR3 bases are TGTGCCAGCAGGCCAGCGACAGTCAATGAAAAACTGTTTTTT. Its translation is CASRPATVNEKLFF.